Reported below is one TCR beta chain. Generated by immunoSEQ multiplex PCR, the TCRdb table keeps only in-frame clones and is missing some. The sample has 70,000 to 90,000 clones; just over 90% are singletons. This sample is part of a study of technical replicates of blood from a few donors. V gave up 5 bases and J gave up 2 bases, with 13 bases separating them. Per the germline V gene, CDR1 is SGHTA and CDR2 is FQGNSA. This CDR3 spans 14 amino acids. This clonotype was sampled from a human donor in good health. Material: T cells isolated from PBMCs. The chain carries TRBV7-2 and TRBJ2-7, with a tentative D call TRBD2 (5 bases). The CDR3 DNA follows: TGTGCCAGCAGCCCAGGTGGAGGCGCCTACGAGCAGTACTTC. Protein sequence: CASSPGGGAYEQYF.